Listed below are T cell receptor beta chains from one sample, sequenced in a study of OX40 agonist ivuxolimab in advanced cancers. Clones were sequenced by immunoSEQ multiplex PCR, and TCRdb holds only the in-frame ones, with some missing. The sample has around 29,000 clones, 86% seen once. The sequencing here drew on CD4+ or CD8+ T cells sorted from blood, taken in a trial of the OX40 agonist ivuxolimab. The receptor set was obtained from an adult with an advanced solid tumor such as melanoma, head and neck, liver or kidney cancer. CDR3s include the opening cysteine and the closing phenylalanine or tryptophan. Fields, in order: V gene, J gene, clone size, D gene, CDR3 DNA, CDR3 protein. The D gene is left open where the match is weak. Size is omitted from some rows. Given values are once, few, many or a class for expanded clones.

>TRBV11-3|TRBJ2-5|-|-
TGTGCCAGCAGCTTAACTATCGGTGGGGGGCCGAGTCAAGAGACCCAGTACTTC
CASSLTIGGGPSQETQYF
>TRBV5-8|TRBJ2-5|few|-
TGTGCCAGCAGCTTGGACGCTAGCACACTCCAAGAGACCCAGTACTTC
CASSLDASTLQETQYF
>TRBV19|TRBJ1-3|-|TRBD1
TGTGCCAGTAGTTTTAGGGACAGGGATCTACGAAGCTCTGGAAACACCATATATTTT
CASSFRDRDLRSSGNTIYF
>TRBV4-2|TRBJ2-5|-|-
TGTGCCAGCAGCCCCGGGCCGGGGACCCAGTACTTC
CASSPGPGTQYF
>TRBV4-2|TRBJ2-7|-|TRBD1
TGTGCCAGCAGCCAAGGGCCACAGGGGGCGGGAGAGCAGTACTTC
CASSQGPQGAGEQYF
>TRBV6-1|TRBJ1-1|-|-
TGTGCCAGCAGTGAAATAGGGGGGCGGAGGGACACTGAAGCTTTCTTT
CASSEIGGRRDTEAFF
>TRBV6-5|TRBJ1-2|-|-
TGTGCCAGCAGTTACCTAAAAAAGACAGAGCCATCTCAGTTC
CASSYLKKTEPSQF
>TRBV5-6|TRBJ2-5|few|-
TGTGCCAGCAGCTTATCGGCAGGGAAAAAGACCCAGTACTTC
CASSLSAGKKTQYF
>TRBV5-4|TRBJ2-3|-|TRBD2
TGTGCCAGCAGCTTTTCAGCGGGGGAAGCAGATACGCAGTATTTT
CASSFSAGEADTQYF
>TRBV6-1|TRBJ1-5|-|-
TGTGCCAGCAGCGGAGCCAGGGGTAGCAATCAGCCCCAGCATTTT
CASSGARGSNQPQHF
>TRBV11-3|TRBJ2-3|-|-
TGTGCCAGCAGCCTCCGGGCAGATACGCAGTATTTT
CASSLRADTQYF
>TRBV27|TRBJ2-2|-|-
TGTGCCAGCAGTCCCCCCCCGAACACCGGGGAGCTGTTTTTT
CASSPPPNTGELFF
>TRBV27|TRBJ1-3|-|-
TGTGCCAGCAGGGCGGGCAACACCATATATTTT
CASRAGNTIYF
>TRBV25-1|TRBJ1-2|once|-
TGTGCCAGCAGTGAATGGTCGGCAGACTATGGCTACACCTTC
CASSEWSADYGYTF
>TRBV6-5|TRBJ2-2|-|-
TGTGCCAGCAAGGTGAACCTGGGCACCGGGGAGCTGTTTTTT
CASKVNLGTGELFF
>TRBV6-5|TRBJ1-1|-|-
TGTGCCAGCAGTTACAGGGGACAGAACACTGAAGCTTTCTTT
CASSYRGQNTEAFF
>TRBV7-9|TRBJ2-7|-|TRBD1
TGTGCCAGCAGCTATGCAGGGGGTCTGAGATCGACGTCCTACGAGCAGTACTTC
CASSYAGGLRSTSYEQYF
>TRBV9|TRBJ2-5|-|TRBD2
TGTGCCAGCAGCCTTAGCGGGGGGGCCGGAAGGGAGACCCAGTACTTC
CASSLSGGAGRETQYF
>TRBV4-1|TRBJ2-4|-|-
TGCGCCAGCAGCCAAGAGGAGATGGCCAAAAACATTCAGTACTTC
CASSQEEMAKNIQYF
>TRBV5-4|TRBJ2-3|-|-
TGTGCCAGCAGCGCCGGGGCTAAAGATACGCAGTATTTT
CASSAGAKDTQYF
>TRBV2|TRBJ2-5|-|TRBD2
TGTGCCAGCAGTGGGACTAGCGTACAAGAGACCCAGTACTTC
CASSGTSVQETQYF
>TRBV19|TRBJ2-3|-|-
TGTGCCAGTGAATCAGGGGCGGATACGCAGTATTTT
CASESGADTQYF
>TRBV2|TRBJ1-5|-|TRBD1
TGTGCCAGCAGGGGACCGGGACAGGGACTCAATCAGCCCCAGCATTTT
CASRGPGQGLNQPQHF
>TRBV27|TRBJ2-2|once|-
TGTGCCAGCAGTTTTTGGGACACCGGGGAGCTGTTTTTT
CASSFWDTGELFF
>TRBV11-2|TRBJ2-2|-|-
TGTGCCAGCAGCCTGCTGGCGGGACCGGCGATCACCGGGGAGCTGTTTTTT
CASSLLAGPAITGELFF
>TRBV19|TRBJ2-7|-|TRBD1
TGTGCCAGTACCCCGGCAGGGGGCTCCGGGAACGAGCAGTACTTC
CASTPAGGSGNEQYF
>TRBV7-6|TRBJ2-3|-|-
TGTGCCAGCAGCTTAGGTAGCACAGATACGCAGTATTTT
CASSLGSTDTQYF
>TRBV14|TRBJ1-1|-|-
TGTGCCAGCAGCCATTTCGCTGACAGCTTGAACACTGAAGCTTTCTTT
CASSHFADSLNTEAFF
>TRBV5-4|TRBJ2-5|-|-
TGTGCCAGCAGCTCGTTGGACTACTCACCCCAACAAGAGACCCAGTACTTC
CASSSLDYSPQQETQYF
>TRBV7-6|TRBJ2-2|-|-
TGTGCCAGCAGCCCGCCCTCAAGCTACACCGGGGAGCTGTTTTTT
CASSPPSSYTGELFF
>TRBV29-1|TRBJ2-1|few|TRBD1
TGCAGCGTTGTGGGAACCGGGACAGGGGTAGAAAATGAGCAGTTCTTC
CSVVGTGTGVENEQFF
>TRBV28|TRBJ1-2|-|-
TGTGCCAGCACCCAAACGGATGGCTACACCTTC
CASTQTDGYTF
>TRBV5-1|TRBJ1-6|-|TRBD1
TGCGCCAGCAGCCCCCCGGGACAGGGGGCTTCACCCCTCCACTTT
CASSPPGQGASPLHF
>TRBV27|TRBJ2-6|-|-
TGTGCCAGCAGTTTCTCATTCGGAGGACCAGCCGCTTCTGGGGCCAACGTCCTGACTTTC
CASSFSFGGPAASGANVLTF
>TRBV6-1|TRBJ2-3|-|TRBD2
TGTGCCAGCAGTGATTGGAGTGCGGGAGGCACAGATACGCAGTATTTT
CASSDWSAGGTDTQYF
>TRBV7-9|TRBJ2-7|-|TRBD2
TGTGCCAGCATACCGGGGCTAGCGGGTACAGGACCTACCTACGAGCAGTACTTC
CASIPGLAGTGPTYEQYF
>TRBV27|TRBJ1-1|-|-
TGTGCCAGTCTCCGGTTGGGGAACACTGAAGCTTTCTTT
CASLRLGNTEAFF
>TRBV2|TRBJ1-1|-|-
TGTGCCAGCAGGGGCGGAACTGAAGCTTTCTTT
CASRGGTEAFF
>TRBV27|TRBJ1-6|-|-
TGTGCCAGCAGTTTAGGGAATTCACCCCTCCACTTT
CASSLGNSPLHF
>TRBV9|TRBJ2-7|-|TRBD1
TGTGCCAGCAGCGTAGGGGACAGGCACGAGCAGTACTTC
CASSVGDRHEQYF
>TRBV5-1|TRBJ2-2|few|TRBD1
TGCGCCAGCAGACATCCAGGGGGCTCGGACACCGGGGAGCTGTTTTTT
CASRHPGGSDTGELFF
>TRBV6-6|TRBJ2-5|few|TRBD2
TGTGCCAGCATCACGGGACTAGGTTCCATCCAAGAGACCCAGTACTTC
CASITGLGSIQETQYF
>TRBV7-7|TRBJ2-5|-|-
TGTGCCAGCAGCCCGCGGGACAGCCAAGAGACCCAGTACTTC
CASSPRDSQETQYF
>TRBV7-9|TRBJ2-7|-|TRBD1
TGTGCCAGCAACACCGGGACAGGGGGCTACGAGCAGTACTTC
CASNTGTGGYEQYF
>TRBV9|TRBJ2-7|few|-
TGTGCCAGCAGCGTAGGGGGTATCCAATACGAGCAGTACTTC
CASSVGGIQYEQYF
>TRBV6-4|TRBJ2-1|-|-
TGTGCCAGCAGTGACCCCCTCAATGAGCAGTTCTTC
CASSDPLNEQFF
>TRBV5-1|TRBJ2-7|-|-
TGCGCCAGCGGCCGGAGAGATTCGATAGACGAGCAGTACTTC
CASGRRDSIDEQYF
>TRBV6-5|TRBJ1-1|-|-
TGTGCCAGCAGTTACGACCGGTTGAACACTGAAGCTTTCTTT
CASSYDRLNTEAFF